This TCR beta chain was captured by sequencing in a study of blood T cells in healthy people across ages (dated by TCRdb to the mid-2010s). Looking at the study overall: Template switching captured roughly one uniquely barcoded TCR beta cDNA molecule per two T cells in model experiments. Using the same blood draw, the study looked at two additional independent replicas of 1 million unique cDNA reads for two donors, one aged 18 to 30 and the other aged 80 or older. To track age-related changes in TCR beta repertoire diversity, the study relied on deep sequencing normalized with unique cDNA molecular identifiers. To avoid experimental bias, donors of different ages were randomly spread across the sequencing lanes. The donors were split into four age groups: young (average around 15 years), middle-aged (39), aged (more than 55) and long-lived (approximately 80).

Paper-wide results and their limitations: Because the CMV infection status of the donors was unknown, age-related changes in expanded clonotypes may potentially have been confounded. Compared with the aged group, the long-lived group had more naive CD4+ T cells, fewer expanded clones and increased TCR diversity, a pattern suggesting age selection. Bulk unsorted PBMC profiling prevented conclusive comparison of naive and antigen-experienced compartments. Estimates of total diversity from one million sequenced T cells were regarded as lower bounds and underestimates. Observed TCR beta diversity per million T cells fell roughly linearly with age, and a significant reduction was already apparent by age around 36. Observed TCR beta diversity correlated strongly with the percentage of naive T cells measured by flow cytometry.

Systemically healthy Caucasian individuals from Russia, 35 to 50 in total and aged roughly 6 to 100 years, were included as donors. Approximately 9.3 milliliters of peripheral blood were drawn from each donor into EDTA-treated Vacutainer tubes. Ficoll-Paque density-gradient centrifugation was used to isolate PBMCs, with at least 7 million per sample. Total RNA, at least 6 micrograms per sample, was extracted from PBMCs with Trizol reagent. For every donor, flow cytometry on a PBMC aliquot measured the percentage of naive CD45RAhigh/CD27high T cells. Libraries were prepared through 5' RACE. The listed sequencing device is Illumina HiSeq 2500. A second PCR of about 6 to 11 cycles was performed with a sample-barcoded 5' primer and a J-beta primer mix. Each TCR beta cDNA molecule received a unique molecular identifier from a template-switch 5' adaptor carrying 12 random nucleotides. Each sample yielded at least 2.5 million CDR3-containing paired-end reads. First-strand cDNA was synthesized from all RNA with the Mint cDNA synthesis kit, primed by a TRBC-specific oligonucleotide. Following uracil-DNA glycosylase treatment, all cDNA underwent a first 18-cycle PCR with the universal primers M1SS and BC2_uni_R. In the paper's pipeline: Each sample was normalized by randomly selecting 1 million high-quality reads, each carrying a distinct molecular identifier. Instead of being binned into consensus sequences, reads that shared molecular identifiers were thrown out. MiTCR, run with a Q25 quality threshold and the strictest error-elimination algorithm, handled CDR3 identification, clonotype clustering and error correction. A nonparametric unseen species model with Euler transformation was used to estimate lower-bound total TCR beta diversity. The raw public data were reprocessed by TCRdb itself: fastp quality trimming at Q25, MiXCR clonotype calling, in-frame beta chains only. When rows share a CDR3 protein, they turn into one entry using the most common DNA and genes. The V and J calls come from TCRdb's annotation, not from the publication. This sample is represented by around 1,500,000 distinct CDR3 sequences; 28% of them were singletons. The ten biggest clones cover over 7% of the sample.

As to this clonotype: The antigen it binds to is not known. No much larger clone exists at a distance of one base, and base qualities are not known.

Including cysteine and phenylalanine, the CDR3 has 17 amino acids. Just CDR3 DNA is preserved here, 51 bases in frame from base 1. V loses 3 bases at its end and J loses 0 bases; junction bases beyond the gene matches: 8. The CDR1 and CDR2 encoded by the germline V gene are SGHRS and YFSETQ. The sequenced sample was blood. The receptor's source is a woman in her 30s in good health. The chain is encoded by TRBV5-1 joined to TRBJ2-1; 8 nucleotides in the junction match TRBD2. The CDR3 protein: CASSSRRGASSYNEQFF. Here is the DNA: TGCGCCAGCAGCTCACGGCGGGGGGCCAGCTCCTACAATGAGCAGTTCTTC.